The 9 T cell receptor beta chains in this list originate from one sample, sequenced in a study of T-cell reconstitution after alpha-beta-depleted transplantation in children. Unique molecular identifiers tagged the TCRbeta library. TCRdb analysed the PCR reads with MiXCR anew, one entry per CDR3 protein. The sample holds fewer than 350,000 distinct CDR3 sequences; around a tenth are singletons and the top ten take roughly a quarter. Sequenced here: peripheral blood, sampled 180 days after TCRalphabeta/CD19-depleted stem cell transplant. The source is a male patient aged 2 to 9 who had a stem cell transplant for chronic granulomatous disease, so the T cells may come from the graft donor.

This clonotype was observed many times. The V gene is TRBV7-9, the J gene TRBJ2-1; 10 bases are a match to TRBD1. The length of the CDR3 is 15 residues. J lost 8 bases, V lost 5 bases, and 9 bases had no gene match. The germline gives CDR1 SEHNR, CDR2 FQNEAQ (reference sequence). The CDR3 nucleotides are TGTGCCAGCAGCCCGAGGGACAGGGGCCGGGATGAGCAGTTCTTC. Its translation: CASSPRDRGRDEQFF.

This clonotype was observed many times. V gene TRBV27 combines with J gene TRBJ2-5; perhaps TRBD2 as D (5 bases). Trimming cost V 10 bases and J 5 bases, with 17 bases left between them. The germline gives CDR1 MNHEY, CDR2 SMNVEV (reference sequence). The CDR3 totals 13 residues. The DNA for the CDR3 is TGTGCCACCACCGGTCCGGGCGGGGAGACCCAGTACTTC. Amino acid sequence: CATTGPGGETQYF.

This clonotype was observed at least ten times. The rearrangement joins TRBV7-6 to TRBJ2-2, with TRBD2 matching over 11 bases. This CDR3 comprises 16 residues. Unmatched junction bases numbered 5, after V lost 4 bases and J lost 4 bases. The V gene's germline CDR1 is SGHVS and CDR2 FNYEAQ. The CDR3 here is CASSSTSGITTGELFF. In DNA, the CDR3 is TGTGCCAGCAGCTCGACTAGCGGGATCACCACCGGGGAGCTGTTTTTT. Combining the CDR3 with reference TRBV7-6 and TRBJ2-2 gives the whole variable domain GAGVSQSPRYKVTKRGQDVALRCDPISGHVSLYWYRQALGQGPEFLTYFNYEAQQDKSGLPNDRFSAERPEGSISTLTIQRTEQRDSAMYRCASSSTSGITTGELFFGEGSRLTVL.

This clonotype was recorded many times. The genes are TRBV12-3 or TRBV12-4 and TRBJ2-7, with D perhaps TRBD2 (5 bases). V was cut by 6 bases and J by 3 bases, with 12 bases left in between. The CDR3 sequence is 13 residues long. The CDR3 spells CASRRGRYYEQYF. The DNA of the CDR3 is TGTGCCAGCAGGAGAGGGAGATACTACGAGCAGTACTTC.

This clonotype was seen a few times. CDR3 sequence (DNA): TGTGCCAGCTCACTGCTGACACTGAACACCGGGGAGCTGTTTTTT. Its protein product is CASSLLTLNTGELFF. The chain carries TRBV18 and TRBJ2-2, with unresolved D. With 4 bases removed from V and 1 base from J, the gap between germline ends came to 10 bases. Germline V gene sequence: CDR1 KGHSH, CDR2 LQKENI. This CDR3 is 15 amino acids long.

This clonotype was detected ten times or more. V and J are TRBV4-3 and TRBJ1-1, with D possibly matching TRBD1 (5 bases). The CDR3 covers 16 residues. The germline V and J ends were trimmed by 3 bases and 3 bases, with 17 bases remaining between them. Germline V gives CDR1 LGHNA, CDR2 YSLEER. The CDR3 is CASSHRTVVGHTEAFF. CDR3 in DNA: TGCGCCAGCAGCCACCGGACGGTGGTGGGGCACACTGAAGCTTTCTTT.

This clonotype has a handful of counts. A much larger clone differs by one base, so this may be a read error. J is TRBJ2-5 and V is TRBV4-2; 11 nucleotides line up with TRBD2. The length of the CDR3 is 16 residues. Germline V gene lookup returns CDR1 LGHNA and CDR2 YNFKEQ. The CDR3 region is CASSQGSGGAQETQSF. The CDR3 DNA sequence: TGTGCCAGCAGCCAAGGTAGCGGGGGGGCCCAAGAGACCCAGTCCTTC.

This clonotype showed up many times. This sequence joins TRBV20-1 and TRBJ2-1; D is unresolved. Deletions cut 5 bases from V and 0 bases from J, with 8 bases between. CDR1 is DFQATT, CDR2 SNEGSKA, per germline (reference sequence). The CDR3 has 13 amino acids. The CDR3 nucleotides read TGCAGTGCTCTAGTCCTCTCCTACAATGAGCAGTTCTTC. Amino acids: CSALVLSYNEQFF.

This clonotype was detected many times. V usage is TRBV29-1 and J usage is TRBJ2-2, with unresolved D. This CDR3 has 14 residues. The V gene's germline CDR1 is SQVTM and CDR2 ANQGSEA. The V and J ends lost 7 bases and 4 bases respectively, with 16 bases between them. CDR3 sequence reads: CSAPEGWGTGELFF. CDR3 coding DNA: TGCAGCGCCCCCGAAGGTTGGGGCACCGGGGAGCTGTTTTTT.